The present TCR beta chain was sequenced within a study of blood T cells in healthy people across ages. It was with a sample-barcoded 5' primer and a J-beta primer mix that a second PCR of about 7 to 12 cycles was run. Using its own MiXCR run on the 5' RACE reads, TCRdb lists one record per CDR3 protein. The table shows around 710,000 distinct CDR3 sequences, with about 42% occurring only once. Study results and caveats: Diversity of TCR beta per million T cells declined in a roughly linear way with age. Diversity estimated from one million T cells was considered an underestimate.

Concerning this clonotype itself: Its cognate antigen is unknown.

Germline CDR1 reads MNHNS; CDR2 reads SASEGT. The CDR3 covers 15 residues. V was pared by 4 bases and J by 4 bases, with 17 bases between. The receptor comes from a woman aged 55-69 years in good health. The sample taken for sequencing was blood. The rearrangement links TRBV6-1 to TRBJ2-7; possibly TRBD2 for D (5 bases). CDR3 sequence: CASSAQAESPYEQYF. For the CDR3, the DNA is TGTGCCAGCAGTGCTCAAGCGGAGTCCCCTTACGAGCAGTACTTC.